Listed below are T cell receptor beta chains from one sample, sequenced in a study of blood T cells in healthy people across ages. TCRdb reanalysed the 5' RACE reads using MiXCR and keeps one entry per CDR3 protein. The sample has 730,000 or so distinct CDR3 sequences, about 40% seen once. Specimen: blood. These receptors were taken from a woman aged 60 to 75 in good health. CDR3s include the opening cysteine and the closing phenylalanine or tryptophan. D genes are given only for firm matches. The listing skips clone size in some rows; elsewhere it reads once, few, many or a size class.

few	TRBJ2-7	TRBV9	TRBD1	CASSVGTGVHYEQYF	TGTGCCAGCAGCGTCGGGACAGGGGTGCACTACGAGCAGTACTTC
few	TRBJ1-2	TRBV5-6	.	CASSSTTNHGYTF	TGTGCCAGCAGCTCAACCACTAACCATGGCTACACCTTC
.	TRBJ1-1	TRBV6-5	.	CAAWPGRMNTEAFF	TGTGCTGCATGGCCGGGCCGCATGAACACTGAAGCTTTCTTT
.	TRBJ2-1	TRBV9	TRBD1	CASSAAEAIQGAGISEQFF	TGTGCCAGCAGCGCCGCGGAAGCTATTCAGGGGGCGGGTATTAGTGAGCAGTTCTTC
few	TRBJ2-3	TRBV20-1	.	CSASRGGSTDTQYF	TGCAGTGCTAGTCGGGGCGGGAGCACAGATACGCAGTATTTT
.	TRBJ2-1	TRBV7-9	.	CASSLAGRGRDEQFF	TGTGCCAGCAGCTTAGCGGGTAGAGGACGGGATGAGCAGTTCTTC
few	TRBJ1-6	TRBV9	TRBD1	CASSPPGQGVSPLHF	TGTGCCAGCAGCCCTCCGGGACAGGGGGTTTCACCCCTCCACTTT
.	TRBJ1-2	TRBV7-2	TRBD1	CASSVAGQNYGYTF	TGTGCCAGCAGCGTAGCGGGACAGAACTATGGCTACACCTTC
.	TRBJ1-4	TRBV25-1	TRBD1	CASSEAGGTNEKLFF	TGTGCCAGCAGTGAGGCAGGGGGCACTAATGAAAAACTGTTTTTT
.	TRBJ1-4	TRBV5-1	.	CANSLQPAATNEKLFF	TGCGCCAACAGCCTGCAACCTGCCGCAACTAATGAAAAACTGTTTTTT
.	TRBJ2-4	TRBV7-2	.	CASSLGTPVGQYF	TGTGCCAGCAGCTTAGGGACCCCTGTCGGGCAGTACTTC